A selection of T cell receptor beta chains follows, all from one sample in a study of a mutant IDH1 vaccine in newly diagnosed glioma. The data were produced by immunoSEQ multiplex PCR, yet TCRdb's version contains in-frame clones alone and is incomplete. This table holds about 56,000 clones, 80% to 90% found once. No cognate antigen is known for these TCRs. The sample here was PBMCs, taken from a glioma patient whose treatment included an IDH1 peptide vaccine. These receptor sequences come from a man aged 35-49 years with glioma. Each CDR3 is given with its conserved first and last residue. The order of the fields is V gene, clone size, D gene, J gene, CDR3 DNA, CDR3 protein. The D gene is left open where the match is weak. Expanded clones get a size class; other rows say once, few or many, or leave the size out.

v_call: TRBV6-6
clone_size: -
d_call: -
j_call: TRBJ1-4
cdr3_nt: TGTGCCAGCAGTTACGGGCTCCAGGGTATTAATGAAAAACTGTTTTTT
cdr3_aa: CASSYGLQGINEKLFF

v_call: TRBV4-1
clone_size: -
d_call: TRBD1
j_call: TRBJ2-7
cdr3_nt: TGCGCCAGCAGCACCTTTCAGGGGGTCTCCTACGAGCAGTACTTC
cdr3_aa: CASSTFQGVSYEQYF

v_call: TRBV5-1
clone_size: -
d_call: -
j_call: TRBJ1-5
cdr3_nt: TGCGCCAGCAGCTTGGGACAGTCCCCCTCTCAAGCCCAGCATTTT
cdr3_aa: CASSLGQSPSQAQHF

v_call: TRBV28
clone_size: once
d_call: TRBD1
j_call: TRBJ1-1
cdr3_nt: TGTGCCAGCAGTGCCTGGGGGACAGGGGGCCGAGGCACTGAAGCTTTCTTT
cdr3_aa: CASSAWGTGGRGTEAFF

v_call: TRBV7-2
clone_size: -
d_call: -
j_call: TRBJ2-6
cdr3_nt: TGTGCCAGCAGCCGGACCGCTCGAGGGGCCAACGTCCTGACTTTC
cdr3_aa: CASSRTARGANVLTF

v_call: TRBV11-2
clone_size: -
d_call: TRBD1
j_call: TRBJ2-7
cdr3_nt: TGTGCCAGCAGCCGACAGGGCAACGAGCAGTACTTC
cdr3_aa: CASSRQGNEQYF

v_call: TRBV27
clone_size: -
d_call: -
j_call: TRBJ2-1
cdr3_nt: TGTGCCAGCAGTTTTACCGGGGTGAATGAGCAGTTCTTC
cdr3_aa: CASSFTGVNEQFF

v_call: TRBV9
clone_size: -
d_call: -
j_call: TRBJ1-4
cdr3_nt: TGTGCCAGCAGCGGGGACAATAATGAAAAACTGTTTTTT
cdr3_aa: CASSGDNNEKLFF

v_call: TRBV6-1
clone_size: -
d_call: TRBD1
j_call: TRBJ1-3
cdr3_nt: TGTGCCGGAGAGACAGGGGAGTCTGGAAACACCATATATTTT
cdr3_aa: CAGETGESGNTIYF

v_call: TRBV29-1
clone_size: -
d_call: TRBD1
j_call: TRBJ1-3
cdr3_nt: TGCAGCGTTGCCGCAGGGGGCTCTGGAAACACCATATATTTT
cdr3_aa: CSVAAGGSGNTIYF

v_call: TRBV6-5
clone_size: -
d_call: -
j_call: TRBJ2-2
cdr3_nt: TGTGCCAGCAGTTACCATCATGAGGCCCCCGGGGAGCTGTTTTTT
cdr3_aa: CASSYHHEAPGELFF

v_call: TRBV2
clone_size: once
d_call: -
j_call: TRBJ2-3
cdr3_nt: TGTGCCAGCAGTAGATCCTCGGCCACAGATACGCAGTATTTT
cdr3_aa: CASSRSSATDTQYF

v_call: TRBV5-6
clone_size: -
d_call: -
j_call: TRBJ2-3
cdr3_nt: TGTGCCAGCAGCTTGGCCGGCCGAGCGACTAGCACAGATACGCAGTATTTT
cdr3_aa: CASSLAGRATSTDTQYF

v_call: TRBV25-1
clone_size: few
d_call: -
j_call: TRBJ1-2
cdr3_nt: TGTGCCAGCAGTGAGCAGGGCGCTTATGGCTACACCTTC
cdr3_aa: CASSEQGAYGYTF

v_call: TRBV18
clone_size: -
d_call: -
j_call: TRBJ2-7
cdr3_nt: TGTGCCAGCTCACCACCGGGAGTAATTGGAACCTACGAGCAGTACTTC
cdr3_aa: CASSPPGVIGTYEQYF

v_call: TRBV4-2
clone_size: -
d_call: -
j_call: TRBJ1-4
cdr3_nt: TGTGCCAGCAGCCAAGCAGAGGGGGCAACTAATGAAAAACTGTTTTTT
cdr3_aa: CASSQAEGATNEKLFF

v_call: TRBV5-1
clone_size: -
d_call: TRBD1
j_call: TRBJ1-2
cdr3_nt: TGCGCCAGCAGCAGGGACAGGGGAGGGTATGGCTACACCTTC
cdr3_aa: CASSRDRGGYGYTF

v_call: TRBV7-9
clone_size: -
d_call: -
j_call: TRBJ2-6
cdr3_nt: TGTGCCAGCAGCTTAGTGGAATCTGGGGCCAACGTCCTGACTTTC
cdr3_aa: CASSLVESGANVLTF

v_call: TRBV14
clone_size: -
d_call: -
j_call: TRBJ2-7
cdr3_nt: TGTGCCAGCAGCCATTCGGACTCCTACGAGCAGTACTTC
cdr3_aa: CASSHSDSYEQYF

v_call: TRBV5-1
clone_size: -
d_call: TRBD2
j_call: TRBJ2-7
cdr3_nt: TGCGCCAGCAGCCCCGGGACTAGCGGGGGCGAGCAGTACTTC
cdr3_aa: CASSPGTSGGEQYF

v_call: TRBV7-8
clone_size: -
d_call: -
j_call: TRBJ1-2
cdr3_nt: TGTGCCAGCAGCTTATCTTCCGGGAGAGGTGGCTACACCTTC
cdr3_aa: CASSLSSGRGGYTF

v_call: TRBV19
clone_size: -
d_call: TRBD1
j_call: TRBJ1-3
cdr3_nt: TGTGCCAGTAGTATCGGGACAGACGGAAACACCATATATTTT
cdr3_aa: CASSIGTDGNTIYF